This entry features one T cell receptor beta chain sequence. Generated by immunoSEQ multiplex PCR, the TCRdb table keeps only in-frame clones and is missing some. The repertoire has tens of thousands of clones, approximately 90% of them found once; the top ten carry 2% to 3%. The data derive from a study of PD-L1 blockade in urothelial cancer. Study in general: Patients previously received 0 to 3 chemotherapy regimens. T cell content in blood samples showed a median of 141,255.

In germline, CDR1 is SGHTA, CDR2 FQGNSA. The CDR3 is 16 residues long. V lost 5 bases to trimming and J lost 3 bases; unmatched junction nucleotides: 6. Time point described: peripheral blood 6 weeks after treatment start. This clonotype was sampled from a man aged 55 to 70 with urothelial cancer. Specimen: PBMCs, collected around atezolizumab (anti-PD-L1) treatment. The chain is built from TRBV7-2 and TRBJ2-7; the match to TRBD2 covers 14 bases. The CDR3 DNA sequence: TGTGCCAGCAGCCCTGGACTAGCGGGAGGTCGCTACGAGCAGTACTTC. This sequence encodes CASSPGLAGGRYEQYF.